The 5 T cell receptor beta chains given below trace back to one sample, sequenced in a study of tissue T cells after allogeneic stem cell transplantation (dated by TCRdb to between 2021 and 2024). Library method: the immunoSEQ multiplex PCR assay. What TCRdb holds here is the immuneACCESS table cut down to in-frame rearrangements. Part of the clones is not present; checked against another copy, under half of the missing clones reflect an unresolved V gene, and the others are unexplained. In all, the sample holds around 50,000 clones, and around 66% of those were seen once. The ten largest account for 0.55% of the sample. The sequenced material came from sorted cells pooled from one or two spleens. The receptors shown here come from a pool of C57BL/6 mice in good health.

With respect to this clone: Gene and germline names: mouse. The read terminates 1 residue before the CDR3 end, so the remaining end is supplied by the germline J gene. The chain carries TRBV4 and TRBJ1-4, with D tentatively TRBD1 (6 bases). V shed 9 bases and J shed 7 bases, with 18 bases lying between them. The CDR3 totals 14 residues. Germline CDR1 LGHDT, CDR2 YNNKQL (reference sequence). The sequenced part of the CDR3 DNA is TGTGCCAGAGGGGGGACCAGGGAAGGCGAAAGATTATTT. Its translation is CARGGTREGERLF. Given in full, the CDR3 is CARGGTREGERLFF.

Turning to this clone: Any gene name here is a mouse gene name. The read gets to within 1 residue of the CDR3 end, and the germline J gene fills in the rest. The chain combines TRBV4 with TRBJ1-4; TRBD1 might be the D (5 bases). Germline values: CDR1 LGHDT, CDR2 YNNKQL (reference sequence). The CDR3 has 14 residues. Trimming left V 5 bases short and J 0 bases short, with 7 bases between. The covered CDR3 bases are TGTGCCAGCAGCCGACAGATTTCCAACGAAAGATTATTT. Translation gives CASSRQISNERLF. The CDR3 reads in full as CASSRQISNERLFF.

Points on this clone: Genes and germline are mouse. The CDR3 is cut off 1 residue early in the read; its end comes from the germline J gene. This rearrangement joins TRBV3 to TRBJ2-4; 8 bases align to TRBD2. The V gene end was trimmed by 5 bases and the J gene end by 0 bases; junction bases not matched to a gene: 7. Germline loops: CDR1 SNHLY, CDR2 FYNGKV (reference sequence). This CDR3 contains 16 residues. The covered CDR3 bases are TGTGCCAGCAGCCCAGTCTGGGGGGCTAGTCAAAACACCTTGTAC. Translated, it gives CASSPVWGASQNTLY. The full CDR3 protein reads CASSPVWGASQNTLYF.

Remarks on this clone: The gene names here belong to mouse. Read coverage stops 1 residue before the CDR3 terminus; the germline J gene supplies the remainder. V and J are TRBV13-3 and TRBJ1-1, with unresolved D. The CDR3 has 14 amino acids. Germline V gives CDR1 NNHDY, CDR2 SYVADS. V gave up 1 base and J gave up 2 bases, with 9 bases separating them. CDR3 DNA, as far as it was read: TGTGCCAGCAGTGATCACCGCAGTAACACAGAAGTCTTC. Encoded protein: CASSDHRSNTEVF. The whole CDR3 sequence reads CASSDHRSNTEVFF.

Details on this clone: Gene names and germline refer to mouse. Read coverage stops 1 residue before the CDR3 terminus; the germline J gene supplies the remainder. The rearrangement links TRBV1 to TRBJ1-1; tentative D call: TRBD1 (6 bases). Trimming took off 3 bases at V and 1 base at J, with 9 bases between the two ends. The CDR3 loop spans 14 amino acids. Germline CDR1 is NSQYPW and CDR2 is LRSPGD (reference sequence). The CDR3 region is CTCSAGTKNTEVFF. CDR3 bases read: TGCACCTGCAGTGCCGGGACAAAAAACACAGAAGTCTTC.